Included here is one T cell receptor beta chain sequence, with context. Its specificity is unknown. Germline assignment: CDR1 SGHAT and CDR2 FQNNGV. V lost 4 bases and J 1 base, leaving 11 bases between the germline ends. The CDR3 is made up of 14 amino acids. Time point specified: blood from clinic visit 5 months post-surgery; TSC patient then seizure free. Only cases whose brain tissue showed the highest T cell transcript signatures were sequenced. Pre-surgery treatment included at least one anti-epileptic drug. This record belongs to a study of brain T cells in children with intractable seizures. Study-wide points: Pre-surgery blood may have been undersampled, hiding some clones.

Repertoires were generated with immunoSEQ multiplex PCR, while TCRdb's copy carries only in-frame clones and drops some. The sample yields about 340,000 clones, roughly 93% seen once. The sample here was peripheral blood, taken approximately 5 months after surgery. The origin of this receptor is a boy under two years old with tuberous sclerosis and intractable seizures. The rearrangement joins TRBV11-2 to TRBJ2-7; D possibly corresponds to TRBD1 (6 bases). The CDR3 region is CASSSNRDSYEQYF. As DNA, the CDR3 is TGTGCCAGCAGCTCCAACAGGGATTCCTACGAGCAGTACTTC.